A selection of T cell receptor beta chains follows, all from one sample in a study of T cell responses to AZD1222 COVID-19 vaccine. Sequencing used immunoSEQ multiplex PCR; TCRdb keeps in-frame clones, though not all of them. The repertoire holds about 74,000 clones, with around 86% as singletons. The source was peripheral blood, collected on day 0 of AZD1222 vaccination. The receptors shown here come from an adult in good health. Both conserved end residues are part of each CDR3. A D gene is named only where the DNA matches it firmly. Clone size appears in some rows only: once, few, many, or a class for an expanded clone.

CDR3 protein	CDR3 DNA	V gene	J gene	CDR3 length	D gene	clone size
CASSQGGPSDSPLHF	TGTGCCAGCAGCCAAGGGGGGCCCAGCGATTCACCCCTCCACTTT	TRBV3-1/TRBV3-2	TRBJ1-6	15	NA	few
CASSPGRANYGYTF	TGTGCCAGCAGCCCGGGCAGGGCTAACTATGGCTACACCTTC	TRBV7-2	TRBJ1-2	14	NA	NA
CASSMAASTDTQYF	TGTGCCAGTAGTATGGCAGCAAGCACAGATACGCAGTATTTT	TRBV19	TRBJ2-3	14	NA	NA
CASSAFVGGESETQYF	TGTGCCAGCAGCGCCTTCGTGGGCGGGGAATCCGAGACCCAGTACTTC	TRBV9	TRBJ2-5	16	NA	NA
CASSPGQGGTYF	TGTGCCAGCAGCCCAGGACAGGGGGGAACGTATTTT	TRBV5-6	TRBJ2-3	12	TRBD1	few
CASSDSLAGGQKTQFF	TGTGCCAGCAGCGATTCACTAGCGGGGGGGCAGAAGACGCAGTTCTTC	TRBV27	TRBJ2-1	16	TRBD2	NA
CASSQMTGQPQHF	TGTGCCAGCAGCCAGATGACAGGCCAGCCCCAGCATTTT	TRBV3-1/TRBV3-2	TRBJ1-5	13	NA	NA
CASSEEGYTEAFF	TGCGCCAGCAGTGAGGAGGGGTACACTGAAGCTTTCTTT	TRBV10-2	TRBJ1-1	13	NA	NA
CASSPDRVHGYTF	TGTGCCAGCTCACCGGACAGGGTGCATGGCTACACCTTC	TRBV18	TRBJ1-2	13	TRBD1	NA
CASSENPGQGNEKLFF	TGTGCCAGCAGCGAAAATCCGGGACAAGGAAATGAAAAACTGTTTTTT	TRBV9	TRBJ1-4	16	NA	NA
CASSLYLSNQPQHF	TGTGCCAGCAGTTTATACTTGAGCAATCAGCCCCAGCATTTT	TRBV27	TRBJ1-5	14	NA	NA
CASSRGPNTEAFF	TGCGCCAGCAGCCGGGGACCGAACACTGAAGCTTTCTTT	TRBV5-1	TRBJ1-1	13	NA	NA
CASSLTPSGTSSYEQYF	TGTGCCAGCAGTTTGACTCCTAGCGGGACAAGCTCCTACGAGCAGTACTTC	TRBV27	TRBJ2-7	17	TRBD2	NA
CASSTRQGSTDTQYF	TGTGCCAGCAGTACCCGACAGGGAAGCACAGATACGCAGTATTTT	TRBV2	TRBJ2-3	15	TRBD1	once
CASTGTRSYNEQFF	TGTGCCAGCACAGGGACTAGATCCTACAATGAGCAGTTCTTC	TRBV25-1	TRBJ2-1	14	TRBD2	NA
CASSPVGGDGYTF	TGTGCCAGCAGCCCAGTGGGGGGTGATGGCTACACCTTC	TRBV13	TRBJ1-2	13	NA	NA
CASSRQQGWNSPLHF	TGTGCCAGCAGCCGCCAACAGGGGTGGAATTCACCCCTCCACTTT	TRBV14	TRBJ1-6	15	TRBD1	NA
CASGRKGINQPQHF	TGTGCCAGCGGGCGGAAGGGCATCAATCAGCCCCAGCATTTT	TRBV6-5	TRBJ1-5	14	NA	NA
CASSLDGKNTGELFF	TGTGCCAGCAGCCTTGACGGGAAGAACACCGGGGAGCTGTTTTTT	TRBV4-2	TRBJ2-2	15	NA	NA
CASSSTEVYEQYF	TGTGCCAGCAGTTCCACGGAAGTCTACGAGCAGTACTTC	TRBV6-5	TRBJ2-7	13	NA	NA